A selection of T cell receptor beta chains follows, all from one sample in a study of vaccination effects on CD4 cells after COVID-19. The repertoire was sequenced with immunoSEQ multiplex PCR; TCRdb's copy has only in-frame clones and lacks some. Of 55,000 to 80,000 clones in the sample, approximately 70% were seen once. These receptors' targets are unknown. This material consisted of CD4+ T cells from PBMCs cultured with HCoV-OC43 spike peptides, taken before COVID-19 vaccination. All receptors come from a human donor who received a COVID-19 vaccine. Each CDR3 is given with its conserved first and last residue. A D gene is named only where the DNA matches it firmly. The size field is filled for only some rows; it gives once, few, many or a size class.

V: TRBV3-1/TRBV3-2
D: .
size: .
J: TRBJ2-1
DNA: TGTGCCAGCAGCCAAGATAGGGTAGGGGATGAGCAGTTCTTC
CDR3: CASSQDRVGDEQFF

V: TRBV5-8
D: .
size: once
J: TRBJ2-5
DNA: TGTGCCAGCAGTTCAAACGGGGGGCGTTGGGAGACCCAGTACTTC
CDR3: CASSSNGGRWETQYF

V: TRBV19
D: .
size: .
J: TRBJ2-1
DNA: TGTGCCAGTAAGAAGGCAGCCGGTGTCGGGTCCTACAATGAGCAGTTCTTC
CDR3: CASKKAAGVGSYNEQFF

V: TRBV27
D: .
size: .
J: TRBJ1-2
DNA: TGTGCCAGCAGTTTATTACCAGGGTATGGCTACACCTTC
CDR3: CASSLLPGYGYTF

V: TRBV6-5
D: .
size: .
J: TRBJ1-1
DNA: TGTGCCAGCAATCCGTCAGCGAACACTGAAGCTTTCTTT
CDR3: CASNPSANTEAFF

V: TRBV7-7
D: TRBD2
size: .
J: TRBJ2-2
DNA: TGTGCCAGCAGCCTCAGCGGGGGGGGAGAAGGGGAGCTGTTTTTT
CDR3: CASSLSGGGEGELFF

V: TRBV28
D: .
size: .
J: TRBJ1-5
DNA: TGTGCCAGCAGTCCCCTCGGGGGGGGAGGTCAGCCCCAGCATTTT
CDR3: CASSPLGGGGQPQHF

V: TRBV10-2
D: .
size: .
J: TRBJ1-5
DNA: TGCGCCAGCACCTCCTTGGGGCCTCAGCCCCAGCATTTT
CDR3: CASTSLGPQPQHF

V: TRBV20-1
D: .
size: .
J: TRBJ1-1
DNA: TGCAGTGCTAGTGGGGCCCCTGAAGCTTTCTTT
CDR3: CSASGAPEAFF

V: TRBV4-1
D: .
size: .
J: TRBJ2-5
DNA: TGCGCCAGCAGCCAAGTATTGACCCGGGGGCGACAAGAGACCCAGTACTTC
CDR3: CASSQVLTRGRQETQYF

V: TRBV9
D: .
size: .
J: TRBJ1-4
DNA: TGTGCCAGCAGCCAAGGACTACACAAAAATGAAAAACTGTTTTTT
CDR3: CASSQGLHKNEKLFF

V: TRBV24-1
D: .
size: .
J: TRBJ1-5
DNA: TGTGCCACCAGTCAGGGCGCGAGGGGCAATCAGCCCCAGCATTTT
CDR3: CATSQGARGNQPQHF

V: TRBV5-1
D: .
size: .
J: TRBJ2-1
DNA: TGCGCCAGCAGCTTGGGGGAAAAGAGCAATGAGCAGTTCTTC
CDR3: CASSLGEKSNEQFF

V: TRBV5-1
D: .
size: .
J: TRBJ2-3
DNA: TGCGCCAGCAGGGAGGATACTCACACAGATACGCAGTATTTT
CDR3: CASREDTHTDTQYF

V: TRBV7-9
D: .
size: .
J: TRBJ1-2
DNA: TGTGCCAGCAGCCCCGGGCCACAGCACGGCTACACCTTC
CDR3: CASSPGPQHGYTF

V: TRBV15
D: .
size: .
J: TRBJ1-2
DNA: TGTGCCACCAGCAGAGAGGATGCAGGGACCTATGGCTACACCTTC
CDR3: CATSREDAGTYGYTF

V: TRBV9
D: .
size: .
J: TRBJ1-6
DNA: TGTGCCAGCAGCGCCTGGGGACGGAGAAAGCCCCTCCACTTT
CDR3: CASSAWGRRKPLHF

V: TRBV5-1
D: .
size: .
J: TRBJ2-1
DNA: TGCGCCAGCAGCGGCAACTACCAATACAATGAGCAGTTCTTC
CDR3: CASSGNYQYNEQFF

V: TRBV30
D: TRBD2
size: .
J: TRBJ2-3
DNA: TGTGCCTGGAGTACGGGGGGGACAGATACGCAGTATTTT
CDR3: CAWSTGGTDTQYF

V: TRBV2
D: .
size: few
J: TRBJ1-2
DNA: TGTGCCAGCAGTGACCCAAGTTATGGCTACACCTTC
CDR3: CASSDPSYGYTF

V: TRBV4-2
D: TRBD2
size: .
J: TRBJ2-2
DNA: TGTGCCAGCAGCCAAGGGGGACTACTTCGGGGGAGAGGGGAGCTGTTTTTT
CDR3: CASSQGGLLRGRGELFF

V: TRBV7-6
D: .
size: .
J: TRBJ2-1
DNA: TGTGCCAGCAGCCTATCAAGGCTGGGGGGTGAGCAGTTCTTC
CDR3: CASSLSRLGGEQFF

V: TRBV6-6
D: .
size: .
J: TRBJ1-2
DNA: TGTGCCAGCAGCCCCCCAACCTATGGCTACACCTTC
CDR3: CASSPPTYGYTF

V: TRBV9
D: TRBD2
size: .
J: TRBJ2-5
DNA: TGTGCCAGCAGCGAGGGACTAGCGGGGGGGCCAGAGACCCAGTACTTC
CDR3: CASSEGLAGGPETQYF

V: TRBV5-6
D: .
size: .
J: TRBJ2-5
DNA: TGTGCCAGCCGCCAGGGGCAAGAGACCCAGTACTTC
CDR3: CASRQGQETQYF

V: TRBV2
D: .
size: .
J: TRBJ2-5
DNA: TGTGCCAGCAGGGCCACGCGGGTAGAAGGAGAGACCCAGTACTTC
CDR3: CASRATRVEGETQYF

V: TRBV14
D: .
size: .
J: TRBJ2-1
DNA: TGTGCCAGCAGCCAAGATGTGGGGGCCTCCTACAATGAGCAGTTCTTC
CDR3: CASSQDVGASYNEQFF

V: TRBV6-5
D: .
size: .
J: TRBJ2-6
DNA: TGTGCCAGCAGTTACGACAGCTACTCTGGGGCCAACGTCCTGACTTTC
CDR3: CASSYDSYSGANVLTF

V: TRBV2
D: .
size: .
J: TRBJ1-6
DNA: TGTGCCAGCAGTGATAGTGGGGAATCACCCCTCCACTTT
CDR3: CASSDSGESPLHF

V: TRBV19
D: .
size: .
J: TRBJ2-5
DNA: TGTGCCAGTAGTATCCGAGGGGTAGAGACCCAGTACTTC
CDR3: CASSIRGVETQYF

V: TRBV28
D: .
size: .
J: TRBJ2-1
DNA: TGTGCCAGCAGATCAGGGGTTTTTGAGCAGTTCTTC
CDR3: CASRSGVFEQFF

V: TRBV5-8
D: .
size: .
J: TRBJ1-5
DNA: TGTGCCAGCAGCTTGGGACAGGTGGACAATCAGCCCCAGCATTTT
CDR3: CASSLGQVDNQPQHF